This T cell receptor beta chain was obtained from a study of T cell responses to AZD1222 COVID-19 vaccine. The CDR3 spans 16 residues. J was trimmed by 3 bases and V by 4 bases; bases with no gene match: 10. Germline CDR1 is SGHAT and CDR2 is FQNNGV. Using immunoSEQ multiplex PCR, the repertoire was profiled, and TCRdb retains in-frame clones only, with some absent. Among 150,000 to 200,000 clones listed, approximately 90% were seen once. Regarding this clone: What it binds is not known.

The study, taken as a whole, reports: CD4 TCRs covered the whole spike, strongest at regions 160-218 and 743-854. Elevations in Spike-specific TCR breadth and depth followed administration of two AZD1222 doses. Baseline serostatus was positive in only a handful of AZD1222 recipients.

The gene calls are TRBV11-2 and TRBJ2-5; 8 bases map to TRBD1. Specimen: peripheral blood, collected on day 0 of AZD1222 vaccination. The receptor was isolated from an adult in good health. The CDR3: CASSSFAQGAEETQYF. The CDR3 DNA reads as TGTGCCAGCAGCTCCTTCGCCCAGGGGGCCGAAGAGACCCAGTACTTC.